Following are 10 T cell receptor beta chains from one sample sequenced in a study of persistence of HIV-infected CD4 T cells. This nonspecific control used anti-CD3/anti-CD28 bead stimulation of CD4+ T cells. Responding CD4+ T cells were sorted by upregulation of both CD40 ligand and CD69. No antigen is known for these receptors. The libraries were made with immunoSEQ version 4 in survey mode. The table came from immunoSEQ multiplex PCR; TCRdb's copy has only in-frame clones and leaves some out. The data show 40,000 or so clones, roughly nine tenths seen once. This specimen was CD4+ T cells sorted from PBMCs after roughly 18-hour stimulation, taken from a patient who received antiretroviral therapy. Receptors were obtained from an adult woman with HIV who was CMV-seropositive.

The chain recombines TRBV3-1 (or the pseudogene TRBV3-2) with TRBJ1-1, with D possibly matching TRBD1 (6 bases). CDR3 length equals 15 residues. V lost 4 bases and J lost 1, with 13 bases in between. CDR1 is LGHDT, CDR2 YNNKEL, per germline (reference sequence). CDR3 region: CASSPEDRWNTEAFF. CDR3 sequence (DNA): TGTGCCAGCAGCCCCGAAGACAGGTGGAACACTGAAGCTTTCTTT.

The V gene is TRBV30, the J gene TRBJ2-3, with 7 bases lining up with TRBD2. The CDR3 contains 14 residues. Trimming took 0 bases from V and 4 from J; bases not matched to a gene: 4. Germline CDR1 GTSNPN, CDR2 SVGIG (reference sequence). The CDR3 sequence is CAWSVGLAADTQYF. Here the CDR3 DNA reads TGTGCCTGGAGTGTTGGGCTAGCGGCAGATACGCAGTATTTT.

The chain combines TRBV6-4 with TRBJ2-7; D possibly matches TRBD1 or TRBD2 (5 bases each). From germline, CDR1 is MRHNA and CDR2 SNTAGT. Trimming left V 4 bases short and J 5 bases short, with 9 bases between. The CDR3 totals 12 residues. CDR3 sequence (DNA): TGTGCCAGCAGTGTTCAGGGAGACGAGCAGTACTTC. It codes for CASSVQGDEQYF.

The chain uses TRBV6-5 and TRBJ1-1; D call uncertain. Germline lookup yields CDR1 MNHEY and CDR2 SVGAGI. The CDR3 extends over 14 amino acids. V shed 7 bases and J shed 1 base, with 13 bases lying between them. The CDR3 reads CASNRPGGNTEAFF. DNA for the CDR3: TGTGCCAGCAATCGGCCCGGTGGGAACACTGAAGCTTTCTTT.

The chain couples TRBV5-1 to TRBJ2-2; D unclear. V was trimmed by 4 bases and J by 1 base, leaving 11 bases between them. The CDR3 spans 15 residues. Germline lookup yields CDR1 SGHRS and CDR2 YFSETQ. The CDR3 sequence: CASSTDELNTGELFF. In DNA, the CDR3 is TGCGCCAGCAGCACAGACGAGCTGAACACCGGGGAGCTGTTTTTT.

Only one count was recorded for this clone. This chain joins TRBV6-5 and TRBJ2-5; D possibly matches TRBD1 or TRBD2 (6 bases each). There are 12 residues in the CDR3. Trimming cost V 11 bases and J 5 bases, with 15 bases left between them. The germline V gene encodes CDR1 MNHEY and CDR2 SVGAGI. CDR3 residues: CAGTGGGETQYF. The CDR3 DNA sequence: TGTGCCGGCACCGGGGGCGGGGAGACCCAGTACTTC.

This chain joins TRBV10-1 and TRBJ2-7; D gene uncertain. This CDR3 comprises 13 residues. CDR1 and CDR2 from the germline V gene are WNHNN and SYGVQD (reference sequence). V was shortened by 4 bases and J by 2 bases, with 9 bases between the two germline ends. The CDR3 region is CASSGPTPYEQYF. Here the CDR3 DNA reads TGCGCCAGCAGTGGACCGACGCCCTACGAGCAGTACTTC.

The chain is built from TRBV7-9 and TRBJ1-2, with D hard to call. V was shortened by 1 base and J by 8 bases, with 14 bases between the two germline ends. The CDR3 loop spans 14 amino acids. Germline CDR1 and CDR2: SEHNR and FQNEAQ (reference sequence). The CDR3 here is CASSLVRPENGYTF. CDR3 sequence (DNA): TGTGCCAGCAGCTTAGTTCGTCCCGAGAACGGCTACACCTTC.

The CDR3 reads CASREDLGQKLFF. CDR3 bases: TGTGCCAGCAGAGAGGACCTTGGACAGAAACTGTTTTTT. The V gene is TRBV12-3 or TRBV12-4, the J gene TRBJ1-4, with a weak D call TRBD1 (6 bases). Trimming pared 6 bases from V and 11 bases from J, leaving 16 bases between. This CDR3 has 13 amino acids.

This chain links TRBV12-5 with TRBJ2-5; the D call may be TRBD1 or TRBD2 (5 bases each). Germline V gene data show CDR1 as LGHNT and CDR2 as FRNRAP. Deletions cut 5 bases from V and 1 base from J, with 11 bases between. CDR3 length: 14 residues. The CDR3 DNA is TGTGCTAGTGGTCTGGGGGTGTTCCAAGAGACCCAGTACTTC. Translation: CASGLGVFQETQYF.